This T cell receptor (beta chain) was captured in a study of tumor-infiltrating lymphocytes in primary liver carcinoma. Study-wide results and limits: Lesser overlap characterized tumor-adjacent and tumor-blood pairs relative to tumor region pairs.

RNA and DNA were co-extracted from around 20-30 mg of unsorted bulk tissue. Primary liver carcinoma in the patients was surgically resected. The CDR3 is 18 residues long. V was pared by 2 bases and J by 3 bases, with 10 bases of the junction left unmatched. Germline V gene sequence: CDR1 KGHDR, CDR2 SFDVKD. To note about this clonotype: Its antigen remains unknown.

With roughly 540 ng total RNA as template and a constant-region primer, TCR beta cDNA was made. It was through three nested multiplex PCR rounds of slightly modified ARM-PCR that TCR beta libraries arose. Investigators reported that the first two PCR rounds, at roughly 10 cycles each, used TRBV1-TRBV30 forward primers with a C-beta reverse primer. Using its own MiXCR run on the multiplex PCR reads, TCRdb lists one record per CDR3 protein. The sample shows under 90,000 distinct CDR3 sequences, about three quarters of them seen only once. The sequenced material came from liver tumor tissue from sampling region 1. Subset of the sample: tumor region T1, superior pole. The TCR originated in a man in his forties or fifties with primary liver carcinoma and hepatitis B virus infection. The chain has TRBV24-1 and TRBJ2-2, with 8 bases fitting TRBD2. The CDR3 loop reads CATSDSPSAGGDTGELFF. For the CDR3, the DNA is TGTGCCACCAGTGATTCCCCATCCGCGGGGGGAGACACCGGGGAGCTGTTTTTT.